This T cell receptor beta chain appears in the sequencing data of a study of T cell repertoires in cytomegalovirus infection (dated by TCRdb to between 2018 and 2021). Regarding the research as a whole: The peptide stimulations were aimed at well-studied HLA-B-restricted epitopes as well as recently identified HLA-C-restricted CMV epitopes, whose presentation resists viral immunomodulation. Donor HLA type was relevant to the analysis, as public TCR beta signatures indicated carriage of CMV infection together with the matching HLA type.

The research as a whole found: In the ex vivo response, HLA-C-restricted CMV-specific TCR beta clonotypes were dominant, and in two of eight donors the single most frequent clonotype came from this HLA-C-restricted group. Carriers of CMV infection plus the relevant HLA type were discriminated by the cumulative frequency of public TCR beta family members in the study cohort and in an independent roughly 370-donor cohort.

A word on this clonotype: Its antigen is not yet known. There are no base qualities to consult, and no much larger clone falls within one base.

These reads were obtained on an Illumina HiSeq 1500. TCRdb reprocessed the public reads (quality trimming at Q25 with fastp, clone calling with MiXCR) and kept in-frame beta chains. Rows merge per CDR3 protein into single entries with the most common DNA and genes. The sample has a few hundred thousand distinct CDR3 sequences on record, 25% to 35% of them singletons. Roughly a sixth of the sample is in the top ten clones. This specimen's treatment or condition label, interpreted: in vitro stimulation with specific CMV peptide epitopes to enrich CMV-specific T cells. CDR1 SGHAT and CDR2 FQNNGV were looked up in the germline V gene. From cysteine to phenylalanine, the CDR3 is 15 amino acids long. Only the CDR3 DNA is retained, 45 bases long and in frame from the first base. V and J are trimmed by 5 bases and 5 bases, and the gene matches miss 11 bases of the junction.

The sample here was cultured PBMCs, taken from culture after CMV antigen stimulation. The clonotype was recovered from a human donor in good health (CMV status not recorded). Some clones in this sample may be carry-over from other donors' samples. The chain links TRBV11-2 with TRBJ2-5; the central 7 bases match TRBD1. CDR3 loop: CASSKGTATGETQYF. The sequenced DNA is TGTGCCAGCAGCAAGGGGACAGCCACGGGGGAGACCCAGTACTTC.